The 21 T cell receptor beta chains listed next were all sequenced from one sample in a study of pediatric ulcerative colitis. Method: immunoSEQ multiplex PCR; TCRdb's copy keeps in-frame clones and lacks some. The sample lists around 20,000 clones; around 74% were seen once. The rectum was sampled with one to two pinch biopsies at colonoscopy. Sequenced: gut tissue. These receptors were obtained from a boy younger than 18 with moderate ulcerative colitis.

The rearrangement joins TRBV6-5 to TRBJ1-1; TRBD1 matches 7 bases. V dropped 0 bases and J dropped 4; count of bases not matched to a gene: 5. Germline values: CDR1 MNHEY, CDR2 SVGAGI. The CDR3 consists of 15 residues. The CDR3 spells CASSYSTGRVTEAFF. CDR3 DNA: TGTGCCAGCAGTTACTCGACAGGGAGGGTCACTGAAGCTTTCTTT.

This chain links TRBV19 with TRBJ1-5, with D uncertain. Germline CDR1 LNHDA, CDR2 SQIVND (reference sequence). The length of the CDR3 is 15 residues. The V end lost 0 bases, the J end lost 7 bases, and 13 bases lay between the germline ends. CDR3 residues: CASSIDGRGWQPQHF. The CDR3 region has the DNA TGTGCCAGTAGTATAGACGGCCGAGGGTGGCAGCCCCAGCATTTT.

The chain has TRBV5-6 and TRBJ2-1; 7 positions agree with TRBD2. The CDR3 covers 12 residues. The germline V gene has CDR1 SGHDT and CDR2 YYEEEE. After removal of 2 bases from V and 9 bases from J, the junction contained 2 bases not matched to a gene. The CDR3 reads CASSFIAGEQFF. DNA of the CDR3: TGTGCCAGCAGCTTCATAGCGGGTGAGCAGTTCTTC.

The chain couples TRBV7-6 to TRBJ2-3, with D unclear. The ends were cut back, 4 bases at V and 0 bases at J, with 8 bases in the middle. The length of the CDR3 is 14 residues. Germline V gene data show CDR1 as SGHVS and CDR2 as FNYEAQ. In DNA form, the CDR3 reads TGTGCCAGCAGCTCGCGTGGGAGCACAGATACGCAGTATTTT. Its protein product is CASSSRGSTDTQYF.

This clone was observed a few times. The rearrangement links TRBV4-2 to TRBJ1-1; no reliable D call. Germline V gives CDR1 LGHNA, CDR2 YNFKEQ. The CDR3 totals 11 residues. With 1 base removed from V and 5 bases from J, the gap between germline ends came to 2 bases. This CDR3 is CASSQGTEAFF. CDR3 DNA: TGTGCCAGCAGCCAAGGAACTGAAGCTTTCTTT.

V and J are TRBV30 and TRBJ2-7; unclear D gene. The V gene's germline CDR1 is GTSNPN and CDR2 SVGIG (reference sequence). The CDR3 is 13 residues long. Trimming took off 4 bases at V and 0 bases at J, with 10 bases between the two ends. CDR3 protein: CAWKAVLSYEQYF. CDR3 DNA: TGTGCCTGGAAGGCGGTCCTCTCCTACGAGCAGTACTTC.

This chain uses TRBV11-3 with TRBJ2-5, with 9 bases matching TRBD1. Germline values: CDR1 SGHNT, CDR2 YENEEA. CDR3 length: 14 amino acids. The junction had 5 bases not matched to a gene; V was cut back by 5 bases and J by 4 bases. The CDR3 DNA reads as TGTGCCAGCAGCCCCCGACAGGGGGGAGAGACCCAGTACTTC. Its protein is CASSPRQGGETQYF. Complete variable domain (other parts from reference TRBV11-3 and TRBJ2-5): EAGVVQSPRYKIIEKKQPVAFWCNPISGHNTLYWYLQNLGQGPELLIRYENEEAVDDSQLPKDRFSAERLKGVDSTLKIQPAELGDSAVYLCASSPRQGGETQYFGPGTRLLVL.

This clone was found once. The chain links TRBV7-3 to TRBJ2-2, with TRBD2 matching 8 bases. This CDR3 spans 15 amino acids. Trimming removed 5 bases from V and 5 bases from J; junction bases left unmatched: 7. Per the germline V gene, CDR1 is SGHTA and CDR2 is FQGTGA. Here the CDR3 reads CASSPRTGGTGELFF. The CDR3 nucleotides read TGTGCCAGCAGCCCCCGGACGGGAGGGACCGGGGAGCTGTTTTTT.

The J gene is TRBJ2-1, the V gene TRBV11-3; 14 bases match TRBD2. The ends lost 2 bases at V and 9 bases at J; junction bases unmatched: 12. CDR1 is SGHNT and CDR2 is YENEEA in the germline V gene. This CDR3 is built from 18 residues. CDR3 residues: CASSLFPLTSGRGGEQFF. CDR3 DNA: TGTGCCAGCAGCTTATTTCCCTTGACTAGCGGGAGGGGCGGTGAGCAGTTCTTC.

The rearrangement uses TRBV19 and TRBJ2-1; tentative D call: TRBD2 (6 bases). The ends were cut back, 1 base at V and 0 bases at J, with 7 bases in the middle. Germline V gene lookup returns CDR1 LNHDA and CDR2 SQIVND (reference sequence). This CDR3 contains 15 residues. The CDR3 spells CASSIAGSSYNEQFF. The DNA for the CDR3 is TGTGCCAGTAGTATAGCCGGGAGCTCCTACAATGAGCAGTTCTTC.

The chain joins TRBV6-1 to TRBJ1-2; a possible D gene is TRBD1 (6 bases). The CDR3 totals 14 residues. Trimming took 5 bases from V and 4 from J, leaving 14 bases between them. The germline gives CDR1 MNHNS, CDR2 SASEGT. The DNA of the CDR3 is TGTGCCAGCAGTTTGGCAGGGGCTCCCTATGGCTACACCTTC. This translates into CASSLAGAPYGYTF.

V gene TRBV10-3 combines with J gene TRBJ1-5; no clear D. This CDR3 region has 15 residues. Germline V gene data show CDR1 as ENHRY and CDR2 as SYGVKD. Between the trimmed V and J ends, which lost 0 bases and 7 bases, there was a span of 13 bases. The CDR3 is CAISESGRAGQPQHF. CDR3 coding DNA: TGTGCCATCAGTGAGTCGGGGAGGGCGGGGCAGCCCCAGCATTTT.

The rearrangement links TRBV7-9 to TRBJ1-2, with 7 bases identical to TRBD1. From germline, CDR1 is SEHNR and CDR2 FQNEAQ (reference sequence). The CDR3 runs 15 residues. The junction had 10 bases not matched to a gene; V was cut back by 5 bases and J by 4 bases. The DNA for the CDR3 is TGTGCCAGCAGCCCCATAGGGACAGTCATCTATGGCTACACCTTC. It codes for CASSPIGTVIYGYTF.

The chain has TRBV6-4 and TRBJ2-7; 10 nucleotides align to TRBD2. Losses at the gene ends were 5 bases for V and 5 bases for J; bases not matched to a gene: 15. Germline CDR1 is MRHNA and CDR2 is SNTAGT. The CDR3 totals 17 residues. CDR3 bases: TGTGCCAGCAGTCCACCTGGGGCTAGCGGGAGTGTTAACGAGCAGTACTTC. This translates into CASSPPGASGSVNEQYF.

The chain is built from TRBV11-3 and TRBJ1-1, with 8 bases fitting TRBD1. This CDR3 is built from 14 residues. Germline assignment: CDR1 SGHNT and CDR2 YENEEA. V trimming: 5 bases; J trimming: 6 bases; junction bases outside the gene matches: 8. The CDR3 sequence is CASSKGGQVAEAFF. The CDR3 bases are TGTGCCAGCAGCAAGGGGGGACAGGTGGCTGAAGCTTTCTTT.

The chain joins TRBV10-3 to TRBJ1-5; 9 bases agree with TRBD1. Germline CDR1 is ENHRY and CDR2 is SYGVKD. V shed 10 bases, J shed 5 bases, and the junction held 6 bases outside the gene matches. This CDR3 has 13 amino acids. The CDR3 region is CATGTGQDQPQHF. The CDR3 coding sequence is TGTGCCACCGGGACAGGGCAGGATCAGCCCCAGCATTTT.

The V call is TRBV19, the J call TRBJ1-5; D is unclear. The germline V and J ends were trimmed by 1 base and 8 bases, with 12 bases remaining between them. This CDR3 region has 14 residues. The V gene's germline CDR1 is LNHDA and CDR2 SQIVND (reference sequence). In DNA, the CDR3 is TGTGCCAGTAGTATAGGAGGAGGGAGGAAGCCCCAGCATTTT. Amino acids: CASSIGGGRKPQHF. The full variable domain, with the rest looked up from reference TRBV19 and TRBJ1-5, is DGGITQSPKYLFRKEGQNVTLSCEQNLNHDAMYWYRQDPGQGLRLIYYSQIVNDFQKGDIAEGYSVSREKKESFPLTVTSAQKNPTAFYLCASSIGGGRKPQHFGDGTRLSIL.

The count of this clone is one. J is TRBJ1-3 and V is TRBV19, with TRBD1 as a possible D gene (5 bases). The CDR3 contains 17 residues. Germline CDR1 reads LNHDA; CDR2 reads SQIVND (reference sequence). Trimming left V 4 bases short and J 0 bases short, with 16 bases between. This CDR3 reads CASSRTRGSSSGNTIYF. CDR3 nucleotides: TGTGCCAGTAGTAGGACACGGGGTTCTAGCTCTGGAAACACCATATATTTT.

The chain combines TRBV30 with TRBJ1-2; D gene unclear. Per the germline V gene, CDR1 is GTSNPN and CDR2 is SVGIG (reference sequence). CDR3 size: 12 residues. V was clipped by 1 base and J by 4 bases, with 7 bases between them. The CDR3 coding sequence is TGTGCCTGGAGTGACTACACCTATGGCTACACCTTC. Encoded protein: CAWSDYTYGYTF.

The chain is built from TRBV5-6 and TRBJ2-2, with D maybe TRBD1 (5 bases). Germline V gene data show CDR1 as SGHDT and CDR2 as YYEEEE. The CDR3 has 16 amino acids. Between the trimmed V and J ends, which lost 1 base and 3 bases, there was a span of 13 bases. The CDR3: CASSLFLGPDTGELFF. For the CDR3, the DNA is TGTGCCAGCAGCTTGTTTCTGGGGCCTGACACCGGGGAGCTGTTTTTT. The variable domain in full, with the rest retrieved from reference TRBV5-6 and TRBJ2-2, is DAGVTQSPTHLIKTRGQQVTLRCSPKSGHDTVSWYQQALGQGPQFIFQYYEEEERQRGNFPDRFSGHQFPNYSSELNVNALLLGDSALYLCASSLFLGPDTGELFFGEGSRLTVL.

The sample holds one count of this clone. This sequence joins TRBV5-5 and TRBJ2-7; D ambiguous. The CDR3 runs 11 residues. CDR1 is SGHKS and CDR2 is YYEKEE in the germline V gene (reference sequence). With 3 bases removed from V and 7 bases from J, the gap between germline ends came to 8 bases. The CDR3 bases are TGTGCCAGCAGCTACATGGATGAGCAGTACTTC. Translation gives CASSYMDEQYF.